The TCR beta chain described here comes from a study of blood T cell repertoires in COVID-19. The overall study: Researchers got acute and convalescent COVID-19 samples from the United States, Italy and Spain.

Method: immunoSEQ multiplex PCR; TCRdb's copy keeps in-frame clones and lacks some. In the table there are about 100,000 clones, 90% of which are singletons. Germline V gives CDR1 SQVTM, CDR2 ANQGSEA. The CDR3 sequence is 15 residues long. V lost 4 bases to trimming and J lost 0 bases, with 16 bases between them. Source material: peripheral blood. The rearrangement joins TRBV29-1 to TRBJ2-7; tentatively, D is TRBD2 (6 bases). This receptor was taken from a man between 18 and 35 years old with COVID-19, enrolled during active disease. The CDR3 DNA follows: TGCAGCGTTGGGGGGTTGGGGACTGACTCCTACGAGCAGTACTTC. As protein: CSVGGLGTDSYEQYF.